This T cell receptor (beta chain) was documented in a study of cytomegalovirus exposure and HLA in healthy donors. 13 Jbeta primers and 60 Vbeta primers were used for the PCR. The assay was immunoSEQ multiplex PCR, and TCRdb's table has in-frame clones only and misses some. The sample records about 140,000 clones, 75% to 85% being singletons. V shed 4 bases and J 3 bases; nucleotides not matched to a gene: 6. In germline, CDR1 is SGHDT, CDR2 YYEEEE. This CDR3 is 15 amino acids long. The rearrangement uses TRBV5-6 and TRBJ2-2, with 7 bases lining up with TRBD2. Sequencing was carried out using PBMCs. The clonotype was recovered from a woman between 18 and 29 years old in good health and CMV-seropositive. CDR3 region: CASSPPREDTGELFF. DNA for the CDR3: TGTGCCAGCAGCCCGCCTCGGGAGGACACCGGGGAGCTGTTTTTT.